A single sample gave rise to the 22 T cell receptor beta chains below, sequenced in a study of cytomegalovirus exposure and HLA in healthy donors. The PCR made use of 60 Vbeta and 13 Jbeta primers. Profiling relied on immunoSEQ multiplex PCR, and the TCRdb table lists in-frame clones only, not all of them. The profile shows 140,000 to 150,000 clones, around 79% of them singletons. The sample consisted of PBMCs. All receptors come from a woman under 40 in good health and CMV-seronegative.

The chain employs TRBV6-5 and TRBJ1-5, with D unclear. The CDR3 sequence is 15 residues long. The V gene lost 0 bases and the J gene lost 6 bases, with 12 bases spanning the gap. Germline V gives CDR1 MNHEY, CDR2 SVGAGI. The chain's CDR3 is CASSYSGVGIQPQHF. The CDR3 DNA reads TGTGCCAGCAGTTACTCCGGGGTGGGGATTCAGCCCCAGCATTTT.

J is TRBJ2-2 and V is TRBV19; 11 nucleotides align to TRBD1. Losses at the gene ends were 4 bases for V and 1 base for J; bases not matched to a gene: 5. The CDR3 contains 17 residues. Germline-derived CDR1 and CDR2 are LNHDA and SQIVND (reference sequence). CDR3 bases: TGTGCCAGTAGTAGACGGACAGGGGGCCTGAACACCGGGGAGCTGTTTTTT. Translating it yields CASSRRTGGLNTGELFF.

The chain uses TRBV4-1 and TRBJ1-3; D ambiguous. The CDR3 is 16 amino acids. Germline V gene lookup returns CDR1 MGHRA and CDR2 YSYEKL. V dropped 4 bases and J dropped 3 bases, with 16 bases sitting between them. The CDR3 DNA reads TGCGCCAGCAGCCTTTTGAGGGCGGCGATTGGAAACACCATATATTTT. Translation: CASSLLRAAIGNTIYF.

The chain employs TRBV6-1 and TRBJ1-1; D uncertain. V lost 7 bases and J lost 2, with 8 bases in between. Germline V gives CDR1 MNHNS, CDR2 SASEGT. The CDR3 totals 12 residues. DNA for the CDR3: TGTGCCAGCACATCTCTAAACACTGAAGCTTTCTTT. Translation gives CASTSLNTEAFF.

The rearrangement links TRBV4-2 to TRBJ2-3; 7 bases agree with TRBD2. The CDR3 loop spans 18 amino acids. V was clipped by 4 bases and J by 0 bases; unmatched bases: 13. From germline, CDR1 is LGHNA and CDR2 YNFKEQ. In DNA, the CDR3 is TGTGCCAGCAGCCGGGCGGGAGAGCGGTTCACTAGCACAGATACGCAGTATTTT. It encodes CASSRAGERFTSTDTQYF.

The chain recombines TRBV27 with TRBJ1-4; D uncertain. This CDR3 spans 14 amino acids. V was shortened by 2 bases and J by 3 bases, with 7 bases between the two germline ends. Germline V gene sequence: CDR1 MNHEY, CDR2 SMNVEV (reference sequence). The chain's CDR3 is CASSLIGPNEKLFF. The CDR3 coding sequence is TGTGCCAGCAGTTTAATCGGTCCTAATGAAAAACTGTTTTTT.

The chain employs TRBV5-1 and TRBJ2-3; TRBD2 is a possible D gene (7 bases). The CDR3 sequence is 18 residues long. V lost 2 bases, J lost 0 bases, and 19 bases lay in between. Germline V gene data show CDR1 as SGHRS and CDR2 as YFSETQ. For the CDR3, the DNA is TGCGCCAGCAGCTTCTTGGCGGGGGCCCCTTCTAGCACAGATACGCAGTATTTT. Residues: CASSFLAGAPSSTDTQYF.

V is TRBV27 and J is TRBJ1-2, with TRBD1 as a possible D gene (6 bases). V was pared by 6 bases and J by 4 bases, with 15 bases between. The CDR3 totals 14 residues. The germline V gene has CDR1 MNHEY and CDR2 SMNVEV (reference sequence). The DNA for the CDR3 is TGTGCCAGCAGGCCCGGACAGACAGTCTATGGCTACACCTTC. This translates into CASRPGQTVYGYTF.

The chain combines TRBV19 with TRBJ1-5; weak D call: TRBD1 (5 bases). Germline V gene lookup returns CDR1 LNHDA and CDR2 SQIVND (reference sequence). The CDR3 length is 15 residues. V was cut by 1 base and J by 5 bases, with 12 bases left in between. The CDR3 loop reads CASSIVLGAHQPQHF. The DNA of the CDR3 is TGTGCCAGTAGTATAGTGTTAGGGGCTCATCAGCCCCAGCATTTT.

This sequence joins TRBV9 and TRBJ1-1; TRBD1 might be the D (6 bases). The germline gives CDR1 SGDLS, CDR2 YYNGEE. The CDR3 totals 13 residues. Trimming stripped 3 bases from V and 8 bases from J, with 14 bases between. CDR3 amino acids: CASSGSGEGEAFF. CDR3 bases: TGTGCCAGCAGCGGGTCAGGGGAGGGAGAAGCTTTCTTT. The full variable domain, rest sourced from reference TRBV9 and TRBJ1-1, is DSGVTQTPKHLITATGQRVTLRCSPRSGDLSVYWYQQSLDQGLQFLIQYYNGEERAKGNILERFSAQQFPDLHSELNLSSLELGDSALYFCASSGSGEGEAFFGQGTRLTVV.

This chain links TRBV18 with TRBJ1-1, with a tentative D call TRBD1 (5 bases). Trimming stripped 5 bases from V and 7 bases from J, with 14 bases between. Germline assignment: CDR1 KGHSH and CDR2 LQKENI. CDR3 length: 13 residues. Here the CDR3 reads CASSTLQVNEAFF. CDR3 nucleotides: TGTGCCAGCTCAACTTTACAGGTTAATGAAGCTTTCTTT.

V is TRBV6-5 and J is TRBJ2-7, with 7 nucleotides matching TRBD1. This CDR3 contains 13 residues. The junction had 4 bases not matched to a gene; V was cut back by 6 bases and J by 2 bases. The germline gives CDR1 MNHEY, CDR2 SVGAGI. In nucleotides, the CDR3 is TGTGCCAGCAGCCGGGACAGAGCCTACGAGCAGTACTTC. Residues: CASSRDRAYEQYF.

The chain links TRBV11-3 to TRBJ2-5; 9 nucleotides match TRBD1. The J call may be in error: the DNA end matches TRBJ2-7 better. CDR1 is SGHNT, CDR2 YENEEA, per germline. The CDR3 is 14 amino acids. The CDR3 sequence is CASSPGTGSGEQYF. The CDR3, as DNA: TGTGCCAGCAGCCCGGGGACAGGGAGTGGCGAGCAGTACTTC.

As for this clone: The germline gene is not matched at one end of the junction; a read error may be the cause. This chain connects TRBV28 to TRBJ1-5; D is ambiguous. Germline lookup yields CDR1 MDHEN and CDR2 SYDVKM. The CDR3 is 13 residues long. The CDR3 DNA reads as TGTGCCAGCAGTAGTGGTAGCAATCAGCCTCAGCATTTT. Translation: CASSSGSNQPQHF.

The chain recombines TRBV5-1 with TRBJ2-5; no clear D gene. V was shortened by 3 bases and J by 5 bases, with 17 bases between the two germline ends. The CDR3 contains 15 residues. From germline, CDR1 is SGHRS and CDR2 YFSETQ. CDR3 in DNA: TGCGCCAGCAGCTCTTCCGACAATGGCCGGGAGACCCAGTACTTC. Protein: CASSSSDNGRETQYF.

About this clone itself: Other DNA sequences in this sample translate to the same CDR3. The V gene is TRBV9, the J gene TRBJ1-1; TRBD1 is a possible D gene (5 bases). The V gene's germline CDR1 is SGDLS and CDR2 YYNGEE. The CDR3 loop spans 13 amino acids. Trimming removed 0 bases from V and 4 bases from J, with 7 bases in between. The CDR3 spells CASSVGGSTEAFF. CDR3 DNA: TGTGCCAGCAGCGTAGGGGGCAGCACTGAAGCTTTCTTT.

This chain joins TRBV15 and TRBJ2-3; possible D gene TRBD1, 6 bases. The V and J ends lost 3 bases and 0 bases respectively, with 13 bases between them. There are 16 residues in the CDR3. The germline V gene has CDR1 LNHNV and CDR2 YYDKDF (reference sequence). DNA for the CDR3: TGTGCCACCAGCAGCGGCCAGGGGCTTAGCACAGATACGCAGTATTTT. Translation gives CATSSGQGLSTDTQYF.

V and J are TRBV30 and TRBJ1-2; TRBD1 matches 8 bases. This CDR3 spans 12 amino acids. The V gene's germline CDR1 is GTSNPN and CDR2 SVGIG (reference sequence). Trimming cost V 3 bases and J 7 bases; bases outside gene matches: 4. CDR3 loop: CAWRGTGFGYTF. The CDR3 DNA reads TGTGCCTGGAGGGGGACAGGCTTTGGCTACACCTTC. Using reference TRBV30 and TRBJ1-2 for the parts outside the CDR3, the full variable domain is SQTIHQWPATLVQPVGSPLSLECTVEGTSNPNLYWYRQAAGRGLQLLFYSVGIGQISSEVPQNLSASRPQDRQFILSSKKLLLSDSGFYLCAWRGTGFGYTFGSGTRLTVV.

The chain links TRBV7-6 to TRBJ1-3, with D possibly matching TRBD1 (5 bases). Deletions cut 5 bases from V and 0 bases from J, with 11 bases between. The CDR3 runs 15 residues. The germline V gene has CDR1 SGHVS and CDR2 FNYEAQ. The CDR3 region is CASSPGRGSGNTIYF. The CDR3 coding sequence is TGTGCCAGCAGCCCGGGGAGGGGCTCTGGAAACACCATATATTTT.

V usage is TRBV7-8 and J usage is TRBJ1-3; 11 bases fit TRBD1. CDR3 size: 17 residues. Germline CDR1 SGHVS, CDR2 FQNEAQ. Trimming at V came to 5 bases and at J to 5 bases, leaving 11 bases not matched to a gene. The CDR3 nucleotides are TGTGCCAGCAGCCTCCCTGGACAGGGGGCTGTGAGAAACACCATATATTTT. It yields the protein CASSLPGQGAVRNTIYF.

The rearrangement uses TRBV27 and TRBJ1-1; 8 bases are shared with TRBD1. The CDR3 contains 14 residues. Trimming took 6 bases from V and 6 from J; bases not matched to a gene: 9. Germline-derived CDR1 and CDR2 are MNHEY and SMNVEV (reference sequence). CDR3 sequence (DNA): TGTGCCAGCAGCCACCCCACAGGGGGTGCTGAAGCTTTCTTT. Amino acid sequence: CASSHPTGGAEAFF.

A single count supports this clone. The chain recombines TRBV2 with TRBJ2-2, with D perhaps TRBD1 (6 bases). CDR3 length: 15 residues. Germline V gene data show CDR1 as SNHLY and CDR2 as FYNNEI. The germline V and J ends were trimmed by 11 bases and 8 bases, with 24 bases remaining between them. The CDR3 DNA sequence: TGTGCCTGGGCCGCTGGACAGACCAACCTAGGGGAGCTGTTTTTT. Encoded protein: CAWAAGQTNLGELFF.